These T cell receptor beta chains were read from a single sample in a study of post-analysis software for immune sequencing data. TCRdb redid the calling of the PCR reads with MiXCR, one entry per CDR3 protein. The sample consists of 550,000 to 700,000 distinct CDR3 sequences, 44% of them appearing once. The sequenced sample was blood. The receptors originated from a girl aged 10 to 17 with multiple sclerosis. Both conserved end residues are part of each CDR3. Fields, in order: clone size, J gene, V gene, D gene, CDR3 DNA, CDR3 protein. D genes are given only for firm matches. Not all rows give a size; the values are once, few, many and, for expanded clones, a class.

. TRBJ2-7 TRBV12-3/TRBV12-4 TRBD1 TGTGCCAGCAGCTTAGGAGCGGGGTGGGGACAGGGGTACGAGCAGTACTTC CASSLGAGWGQGYEQYF
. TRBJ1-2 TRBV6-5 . TGTGCCAGCCAAGGGAGGGGTTATGGCTACACCTTC CASQGRGYGYTF
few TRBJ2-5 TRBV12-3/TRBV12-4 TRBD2 TGTGCCAGCAGTTTAATATCGCCTAGCGGGACATGGGAGACCCAGTACTTC CASSLISPSGTWETQYF
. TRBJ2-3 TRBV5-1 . TGCGCCAGCAGCCCGGACGGGACTCCCGGCCAGGATACGCAGTATTTT CASSPDGTPGQDTQYF
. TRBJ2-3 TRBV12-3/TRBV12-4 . TGTGCCAGCAGGACCCAGGACCACCCAGATACGCAGTATTTT CASRTQDHPDTQYF
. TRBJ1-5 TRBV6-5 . TGTGCCAGCAGTCACGGGGGGATCGGCAATCAGCCCCAGCATTTT CASSHGGIGNQPQHF
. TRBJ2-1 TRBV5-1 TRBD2 TGCGCCAGCAGCTTGGATACTACTAGCGGGCCTTACAATGAGCAGTTCTTC CASSLDTTSGPYNEQFF
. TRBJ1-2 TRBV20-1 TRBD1 TGCAGTGCTAGAACTACAGGGGGGTTGCACTATGGCTACACCTTC CSARTTGGLHYGYTF
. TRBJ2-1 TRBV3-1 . TGTGCCAGCAGCGACGTAGTGGATGAGCAGTTCTTC CASSDVVDEQFF
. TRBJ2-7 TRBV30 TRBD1 TGTGCCTGGAGTGTACGTCACAGGGGGACCTACGAGCAGTACTTC CAWSVRHRGTYEQYF
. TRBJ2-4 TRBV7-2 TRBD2 TGTGCCAGCAGCTTAGCGGGCCCTGGGACTAGGAACATTCAGTACTTC CASSLAGPGTRNIQYF
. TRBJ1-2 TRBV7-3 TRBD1 TGTGCCAGCAGCCTTACCGGGACAGGGCGGAATGGCTACACCTTC CASSLTGTGRNGYTF
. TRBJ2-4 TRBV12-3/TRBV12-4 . TGTGCCAGCAGTTTATATGTTCGGGGGATAAGAGCCAAAAACATTCAGTACTTC CASSLYVRGIRAKNIQYF
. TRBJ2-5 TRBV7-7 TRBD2 TGTGCCAGCAGCTTCGAAGCGGGGGGTGAGACCCAGTACTTC CASSFEAGGETQYF
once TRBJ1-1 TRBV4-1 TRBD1 TGCGCCAGCAGCCAAGACCCAGGGGGGGGCACTGAAGCTTTCTTT CASSQDPGGGTEAFF
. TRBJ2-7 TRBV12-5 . TGTGCTAGTGGTTTGGTAACTGCAGGGGTCCCCAACGAGCAGTACTTC CASGLVTAGVPNEQYF